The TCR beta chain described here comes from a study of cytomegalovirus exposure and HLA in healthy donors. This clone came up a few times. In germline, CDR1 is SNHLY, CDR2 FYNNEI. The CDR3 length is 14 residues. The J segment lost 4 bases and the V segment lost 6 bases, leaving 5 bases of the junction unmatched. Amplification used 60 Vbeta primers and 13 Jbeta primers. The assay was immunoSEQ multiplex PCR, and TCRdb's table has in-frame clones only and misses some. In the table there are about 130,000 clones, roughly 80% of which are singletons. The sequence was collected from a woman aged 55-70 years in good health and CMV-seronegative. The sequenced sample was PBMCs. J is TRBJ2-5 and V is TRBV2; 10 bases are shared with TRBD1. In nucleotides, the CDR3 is TGTGCCAGCAGCCGCCGGGACAGGGGAGAGACCCAGTACTTC. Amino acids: CASSRRDRGETQYF.